These 32 T cell receptor beta chains were sequenced from one sample in a study of OX40 agonist ivuxolimab in advanced cancers. Libraries were prepared by immunoSEQ multiplex PCR; TCRdb keeps only in-frame clonotypes and omits some of them. The sample has more than 50,000 clones, 84% seen once. Material: CD4+ or CD8+ T cells sorted from blood, obtained in a trial of the OX40 agonist ivuxolimab. The receptors were sampled from an adult with an advanced solid tumor such as melanoma, head and neck, liver or kidney cancer.

The gene calls are TRBV19 and TRBJ1-4; no clear D gene. The germline gives CDR1 LNHDA, CDR2 SQIVND (reference sequence). The V end was cut by 4 bases, the J end by 4 bases, with 10 bases between. The CDR3 extends over 14 amino acids. The CDR3 sequence: CASSNGFRNEKLFF. The CDR3 nucleotides read TGTGCCAGTAGTAATGGCTTCCGTAATGAAAAACTGTTTTTT.

The chain combines TRBV21-1 with TRBJ2-3. TRBV21-1 is a pseudogene. This CDR3 contains 14 residues. DNA for the CDR3: TGTGCCAGCAGCATAGGGACCACGGCGGATACGCAGTATTTT. It yields the protein CASSIGTTADTQYF.

V gene TRBV5-8 combines with J gene TRBJ1-1, with a possible D match to TRBD1 (5 bases). Germline V CDR1 and CDR2: SGHTS, YDEGEE. The CDR3 extends over 14 amino acids. Trimming shortened V by 5 bases and J by 5 bases, and 16 bases separated the two germline ends. The CDR3 sequence: CASREDTRGTEAFF. CDR3 DNA sequence: TGTGCCAGCAGAGAGGACACGCGGGGTACTGAAGCTTTCTTT.

This clone was counted between two and nine times. The chain links TRBV18 to TRBJ2-5; D call uncertain. From germline, CDR1 is KGHSH and CDR2 LQKENI. The CDR3 covers 14 residues. The V and J ends lost 5 bases and 5 bases respectively, with 15 bases between them. The CDR3 is CASSMDGRTETQYF. The CDR3 region has the DNA TGTGCCAGCTCAATGGACGGAAGGACCGAGACCCAGTACTTC.

The rearrangement joins TRBV4-1 to TRBJ1-6; 8 positions agree with TRBD1. The ends lost 4 bases at V and 7 bases at J; junction bases unmatched: 9. The CDR3 loop spans 16 amino acids. The germline V gene encodes CDR1 MGHRA and CDR2 YSYEKL. Here the CDR3 DNA reads TGCGCCAGCAGCCTTACAGGGGGTTCTCTGAATTCACCCCTCCACTTT. Amino acid sequence: CASSLTGGSLNSPLHF.

The rearrangement uses TRBV9 and TRBJ2-7; D may be TRBD1 (6 bases). V was trimmed by 0 bases and J by 2 bases, leaving 18 bases between them. In germline, CDR1 is SGDLS, CDR2 YYNGEE. The CDR3 has 17 amino acids. CDR3 bases: TGTGCCAGCAGCGTAGTTGGTTTTGGGGGCAGGGCCTACGAGCAGTACTTC. Its translation is CASSVVGFGGRAYEQYF. Full variable domain (outside the CDR3, taken from reference TRBV9 and TRBJ2-7): DSGVTQTPKHLITATGQRVTLRCSPRSGDLSVYWYQQSLDQGLQFLIQYYNGEERAKGNILERFSAQQFPDLHSELNLSSLELGDSALYFCASSVVGFGGRAYEQYFGPGTRLTVT.

The CDR3 DNA sequence: TGTGCCAGCAGCCCCGTTGCAGGGGACGCTAACTATGGCTACACCTTC. Protein sequence: CASSPVAGDANYGYTF. The chain is built from TRBV5-4 and TRBJ1-2; maybe TRBD1 (6 bases). Germline V gene data show CDR1 as SGHNT and CDR2 as YYREEE (reference sequence). The CDR3 spans 16 residues. Trimming pared 4 bases from V and 0 bases from J, leaving 16 bases between. The full variable domain, rest sourced from reference TRBV5-4 and TRBJ1-2, is ETGVTQSPTHLIKTRGQQVTLRCSSQSGHNTVSWYQQALGQGPQFIFQYYREEENGRGNFPPRFSGLQFPNYSSELNVNALELDDSALYLCASSPVAGDANYGYTFGSGTRLTVV.

The genes are TRBV7-2 and TRBJ1-6; a possible D gene is TRBD1 (5 bases). The CDR3 is 18 residues long. The V end was cut by 2 bases, the J end by 0 bases, with 14 bases between. Germline V lookup: CDR1 SGHTA, CDR2 FQGNSA. The CDR3 protein is CASSLSIRGSSYNSPLHF. The CDR3 DNA reads as TGTGCCAGCAGCTTAAGTATAAGGGGTAGCTCCTATAATTCACCCCTCCACTTT.

This chain joins TRBV9 and TRBJ1-5, with no clear D. Germline CDR1 and CDR2: SGDLS and YYNGEE. The germline V and J ends were trimmed by 4 bases and 4 bases, with 9 bases remaining between them. The CDR3 loop spans 13 amino acids. The CDR3 spells CASSIGPNQPQHF. The CDR3 coding sequence is TGTGCCAGCAGCATCGGCCCGAATCAGCCCCAGCATTTT.

The chain employs TRBV6-1 and TRBJ1-1; D is unresolved. The CDR3 loop spans 13 amino acids. From germline, CDR1 is MNHNS and CDR2 SASEGT. V lost 6 bases and J 11 bases, leaving 19 bases between the germline ends. This CDR3 reads CASSVVEGGDAFF. The CDR3 DNA reads as TGTGCCAGCAGCGTCGTCGAGGGAGGCGATGCTTTCTTT.

The rearrangement links TRBV6-4 to TRBJ2-7, with 10 bases aligning to TRBD1. V lost 6 bases and J lost 3; bases outside the gene matches: 8. The CDR3 runs 15 residues. Germline-derived CDR1 and CDR2 are MRHNA and SNTAGT. The CDR3 bases are TGTGCCAGCAGAGGAATAAGGACAGGGGGCTACGAGCAGTACTTC. Translated, it gives CASRGIRTGGYEQYF.

The table lists this clone with a few counts. V usage is TRBV5-6 and J usage is TRBJ2-7; 10 bases are a match to TRBD1. J gave up 5 bases and V 1 base, and 6 bases lay outside the gene matches. This CDR3 has 15 residues. The germline CDR1 and CDR2 sequences are SGHDT and YYEEEE. CDR3 coding DNA: TGTGCCAGCAGCTTGATGGGACAGGGGACCGACGAGCAGTACTTC. The encoded protein is CASSLMGQGTDEQYF.

The chain carries TRBV5-6 and TRBJ2-1; D unclear. Germline CDR1 is SGHDT and CDR2 is YYEEEE. The CDR3 covers 15 residues. V lost 9 bases, J lost 3 bases, and 19 bases lay in between. DNA of the CDR3: TGTGCCACGGAATTCGGCTCGCGGCGCTACAATGAGCAGTTCTTC. Its protein product is CATEFGSRRYNEQFF.

This clone was observed a handful of times. The rearrangement uses TRBV6-1 and TRBJ1-6; TRBD1 matches at 8 bases. The CDR3 has 17 amino acids. The ends lost 4 bases at V and 6 bases at J; junction bases unmatched: 11. Germline CDR1 is MNHNS and CDR2 is SASEGT. The CDR3 DNA follows: TGTGCCAGCAGTGTTCTAGTGACAGGGGCCGTTAATTCACCCCTCCACTTT. Its translation is CASSVLVTGAVNSPLHF.

The chain combines TRBV7-6 with TRBJ2-7, with 8 bases that match TRBD1. The germline V gene encodes CDR1 SGHVS and CDR2 FNYEAQ. V lost 1 base and J lost 4; bases outside the gene matches: 6. The CDR3 spans 15 residues. Written as DNA, the CDR3 is TGTGCCAGCAGCTTAGGCAGGGGGCAGTCGTACGAGCAGTACTTC. Protein: CASSLGRGQSYEQYF.

This chain connects TRBV19 to TRBJ1-2; D is possibly TRBD1 (6 bases). This CDR3 region has 13 residues. Trimming stripped 8 bases from V and 4 bases from J, with 14 bases between. Germline V gives CDR1 LNHDA, CDR2 SQIVND (reference sequence). In nucleotides, the CDR3 is TGTGCCAGTCATGTGGACAGTCTCTATGGCTACACCTTC. It specifies CASHVDSLYGYTF. The variable domain in full, with the rest retrieved from reference TRBV19 and TRBJ1-2, is DGGITQSPKYLFRKEGQNVTLSCEQNLNHDAMYWYRQDPGQGLRLIYYSQIVNDFQKGDIAEGYSVSREKKESFPLTVTSAQKNPTAFYLCASHVDSLYGYTFGSGTRLTVV.

This clone was detected only once. The CDR3 sequence: CASSPSYTDTQYF. CDR3 bases: TGTGCCAGCAGCCCATCCTACACAGATACGCAGTATTTT. The chain combines TRBV7-3 with TRBJ2-3; D is unresolved. Trimming removed 5 bases from V and 2 bases from J, with 8 bases in between. From germline, CDR1 is SGHTA and CDR2 FQGTGA. The CDR3 runs to 13 residues.

J is TRBJ2-1 and V is TRBV7-2; 8 bases are shared with TRBD1. J gave up 5 bases and V 4 bases, and 7 bases lay outside the gene matches. The CDR3 is 15 residues long. Germline CDR1 reads SGHTA; CDR2 reads FQGNSA. CDR3 region: CASSYDRGANNEQFF. In DNA form, the CDR3 reads TGTGCCAGCAGCTATGACAGGGGAGCGAACAATGAGCAGTTCTTC. Full variable domain (missing parts from reference TRBV7-2 and TRBJ2-1): GAGVSQSPSNKVTEKGKDVELRCDPISGHTALYWYRQSLGQGLEFLIYFQGNSAPDKSGLPSDRFSAERTGGSVSTLTIQRTQQEDSAVYLCASSYDRGANNEQFFGPGTRLTVL.

The chain joins TRBV10-3 to TRBJ1-1, with no clear D. The V end was cut by 4 bases, the J end by 1 base, with 10 bases between. There are 14 residues in the CDR3. CDR1 and CDR2 from the germline V gene are ENHRY and SYGVKD. The CDR3 reads CAISGPGENTEAFF. In nucleotides, the CDR3 is TGTGCCATCAGTGGGCCCGGGGAGAACACTGAAGCTTTCTTT.

The chain couples TRBV5-1 to TRBJ1-4; D is ambiguous. Germline CDR1 reads SGHRS; CDR2 reads YFSETQ. There are 16 residues in the CDR3. Trimming removed 1 base from V and 0 bases from J, with 10 bases in between. In nucleotides, the CDR3 is TGCGCCAGCAGCTTGACGGCAGCAGCAACTAATGAAAAACTGTTTTTT. Its protein is CASSLTAAATNEKLFF.

This clone has just a few counts. The chain recombines TRBV5-1 with TRBJ2-5, with a possible D match to TRBD1 (5 bases). CDR3 length: 15 residues. Germline CDR1 SGHRS, CDR2 YFSETQ. V lost 0 bases and J lost 1, with 10 bases in between. The DNA of the CDR3 is TGCGCCAGCAGCTTGGAAGCCAGGGCCCAAGAGACCCAGTACTTC. Protein product: CASSLEARAQETQYF.

The CDR3 reads CASSRGWQGANEQFF. As DNA, the CDR3 is TGTGCCAGCAGCCGTGGATGGCAGGGGGCGAATGAGCAGTTCTTC. V and J are TRBV7-9 and TRBJ2-1, with 8 positions matching TRBD1. The CDR3 spans 15 residues. V lost 5 bases to trimming and J lost 7 bases; unmatched junction nucleotides: 10. The germline V gene encodes CDR1 SEHNR and CDR2 FQNEAQ (reference sequence).

J is TRBJ2-5 and V is TRBV18; tentatively, D is TRBD1 or TRBD2 (5 bases each). CDR3 size: 14 residues. Between the trimmed V and J ends, which lost 5 bases and 4 bases, there was a span of 14 bases. Germline V lookup: CDR1 KGHSH, CDR2 LQKENI. CDR3 in DNA: TGTGCCAGCTCAGTTCCCGGGGACGGAGAGACCCAGTACTTC. Translating it yields CASSVPGDGETQYF.

V gene TRBV5-1 combines with J gene TRBJ2-5; no definite D call. The CDR3 covers 14 residues. V dropped 3 bases and J dropped 1 base, with 10 bases sitting between them. CDR1 and CDR2 (germline): SGHRS, YFSETQ. In nucleotides, the CDR3 is TGCGCCAGCAGCTACTCAGGAATCCAAGAGACCCAGTACTTC. As protein: CASSYSGIQETQYF. Supplemented by reference TRBV5-1 and TRBJ2-5, the full variable domain reads KAGVTQTPRYLIKTRGQQVTLSCSPISGHRSVSWYQQTPGQGLQFLFEYFSETQRNKGNFPGRFSGRQFSNSRSEMNVSTLELGDSALYLCASSYSGIQETQYFGPGTRLLVL.

The rearrangement links TRBV5-1 to TRBJ1-1, with 9 bases lining up with TRBD1. This CDR3 has 14 residues. The V segment lost 3 bases and the J segment 5 bases; nucleotides outside the gene matches: 5. Germline-derived CDR1 and CDR2 are SGHRS and YFSETQ. The CDR3 DNA is TGCGCCAGCAGCTGGACAGGGGTGGAGACTGAAGCTTTCTTT. It specifies CASSWTGVETEAFF. The full variable domain, in which reference TRBV5-1 and TRBJ1-1 provide the parts outside the CDR3, is KAGVTQTPRYLIKTRGQQVTLSCSPISGHRSVSWYQQTPGQGLQFLFEYFSETQRNKGNFPGRFSGRQFSNSRSEMNVSTLELGDSALYLCASSWTGVETEAFFGQGTRLTVV.

This sequence joins TRBV19 and TRBJ2-1; 15 nucleotides line up with TRBD2. CDR1 and CDR2 (germline): LNHDA, SQIVND (reference sequence). Losses at the gene ends were 7 bases for V and 4 bases for J; bases not matched to a gene: 8. The length of the CDR3 is 17 residues. The CDR3 here is CASTRTSGGANYNEQFF. The CDR3 bases are TGTGCCAGTACTAGGACTAGCGGGGGGGCCAATTACAATGAGCAGTTCTTC.

The chain has TRBV19 and TRBJ2-3; 10 bases match TRBD2. V lost 3 bases to trimming and J lost 1 base; unmatched junction nucleotides: 7. Germline values: CDR1 LNHDA, CDR2 SQIVND (reference sequence). The CDR3 is made up of 17 amino acids. This CDR3 is CASSIGLTSGGTDTQYF. In DNA form, the CDR3 reads TGTGCCAGTAGTATTGGTCTTACTAGCGGGGGCACAGATACGCAGTATTTT.

The rearrangement links TRBV5-4 to TRBJ2-1, with 9 bases identical to TRBD2. In germline, CDR1 is SGHNT, CDR2 YYREEE (reference sequence). CDR3 length: 15 residues. J gave up 7 bases and V 1 base, and 6 bases lay outside the gene matches. Written as DNA, the CDR3 is TGTGCCAGCAGCTTGATGGCGGGGGGGATGAATGAGCAGTTCTTC. Translated: CASSLMAGGMNEQFF. Full variable domain (missing parts from reference TRBV5-4 and TRBJ2-1): ETGVTQSPTHLIKTRGQQVTLRCSSQSGHNTVSWYQQALGQGPQFIFQYYREEENGRGNFPPRFSGLQFPNYSSELNVNALELDDSALYLCASSLMAGGMNEQFFGPGTRLTVL.

The chain links TRBV2 to TRBJ1-1; D possibly corresponds to TRBD1 (5 bases). Trimming took off 7 bases at V and 1 base at J, with 19 bases between the two ends. Germline assignment: CDR1 SNHLY and CDR2 FYNNEI. The CDR3 runs to 16 residues. CDR3 DNA: TGTGCCAGCAATTCCTTCAACGGGGGTCCGAACACTGAAGCTTTCTTT. Encoded protein: CASNSFNGGPNTEAFF.

The V and J genes are TRBV7-9 and TRBJ2-2; 8 bases match TRBD1. Germline loops: CDR1 SEHNR, CDR2 FQNEAQ (reference sequence). V dropped 4 bases and J dropped 4; count of bases not matched to a gene: 11. The CDR3 length is 17 residues. The CDR3 loop is CASSSTWTGSRTGELFF. CDR3 sequence (DNA): TGTGCCAGCAGCTCTACCTGGACAGGGAGTCGCACCGGGGAGCTGTTTTTT.

The genes are TRBV19 and TRBJ2-1, with 8 bases that match TRBD2. This CDR3 has 16 amino acids. Germline CDR1 reads LNHDA; CDR2 reads SQIVND (reference sequence). V lost 3 bases to trimming and J lost 7 bases; unmatched junction nucleotides: 11. CDR3 loop: CASSILGGAGVNEQFF. CDR3 nucleotides: TGTGCCAGTAGTATTCTCGGGGGGGCCGGTGTGAATGAGCAGTTCTTC.

The V gene is TRBV2, the J gene TRBJ1-2, with D unclear. V lost 1 base, J lost 8 bases, and 11 bases lay in between. This CDR3 has 13 residues. Germline V gene data show CDR1 as SNHLY and CDR2 as FYNNEI. CDR3 coding DNA: TGTGCCAGCAGTGAAGATGGTCCGGCGGGCTACACCTTC. Translating gives CASSEDGPAGYTF.